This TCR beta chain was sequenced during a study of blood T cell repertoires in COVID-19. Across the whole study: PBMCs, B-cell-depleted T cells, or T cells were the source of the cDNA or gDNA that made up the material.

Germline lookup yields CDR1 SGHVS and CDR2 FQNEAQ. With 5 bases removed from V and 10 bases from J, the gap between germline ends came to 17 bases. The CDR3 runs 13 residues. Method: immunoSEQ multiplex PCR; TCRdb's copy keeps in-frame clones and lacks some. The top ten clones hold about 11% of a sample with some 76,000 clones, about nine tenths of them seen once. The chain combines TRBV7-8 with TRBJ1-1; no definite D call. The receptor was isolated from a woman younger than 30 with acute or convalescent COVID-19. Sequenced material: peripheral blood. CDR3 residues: CASSADYPQRAFF. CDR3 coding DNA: TGTGCCAGCAGCGCCGACTACCCCCAGAGAGCTTTCTTT. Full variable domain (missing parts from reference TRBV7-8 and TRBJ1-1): GAGVSQSPRYKVAKRGQDVALRCDPISGHVSLFWYQQALGQGPEFLTYFQNEAQLDKSGLPSDRFFAERPEGSVSTLKIQRTQQEDSAVYLCASSADYPQRAFFGQGTRLTVV.